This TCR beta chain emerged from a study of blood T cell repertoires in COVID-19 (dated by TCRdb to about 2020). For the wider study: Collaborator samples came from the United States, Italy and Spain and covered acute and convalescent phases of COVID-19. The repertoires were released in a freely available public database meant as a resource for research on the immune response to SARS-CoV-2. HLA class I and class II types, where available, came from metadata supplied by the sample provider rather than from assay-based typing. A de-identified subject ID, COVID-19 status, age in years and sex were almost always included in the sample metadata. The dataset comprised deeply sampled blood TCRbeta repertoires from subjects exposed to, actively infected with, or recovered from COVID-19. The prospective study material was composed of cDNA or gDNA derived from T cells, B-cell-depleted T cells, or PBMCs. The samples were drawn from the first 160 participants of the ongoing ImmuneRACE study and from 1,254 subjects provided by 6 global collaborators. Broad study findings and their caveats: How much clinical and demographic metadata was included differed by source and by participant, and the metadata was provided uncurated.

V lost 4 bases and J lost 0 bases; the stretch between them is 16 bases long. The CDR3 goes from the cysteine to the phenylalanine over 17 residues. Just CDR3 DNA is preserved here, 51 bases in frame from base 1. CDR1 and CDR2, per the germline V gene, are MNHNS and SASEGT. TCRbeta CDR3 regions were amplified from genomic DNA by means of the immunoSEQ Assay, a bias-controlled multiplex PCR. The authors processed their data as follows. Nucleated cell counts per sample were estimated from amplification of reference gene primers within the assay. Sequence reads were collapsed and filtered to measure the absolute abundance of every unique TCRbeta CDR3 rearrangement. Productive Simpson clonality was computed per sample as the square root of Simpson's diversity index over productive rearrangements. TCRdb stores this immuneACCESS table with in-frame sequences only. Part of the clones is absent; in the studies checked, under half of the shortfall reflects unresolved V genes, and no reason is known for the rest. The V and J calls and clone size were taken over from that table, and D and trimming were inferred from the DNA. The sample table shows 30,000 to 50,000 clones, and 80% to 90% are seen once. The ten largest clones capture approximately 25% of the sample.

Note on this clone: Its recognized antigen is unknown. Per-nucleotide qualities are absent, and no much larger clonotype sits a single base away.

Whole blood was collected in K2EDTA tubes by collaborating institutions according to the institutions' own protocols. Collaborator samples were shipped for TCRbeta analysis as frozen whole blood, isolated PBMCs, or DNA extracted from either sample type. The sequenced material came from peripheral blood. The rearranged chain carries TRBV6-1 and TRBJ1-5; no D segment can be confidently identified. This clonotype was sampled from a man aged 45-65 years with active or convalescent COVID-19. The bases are TGTGCCAGCAGTGTCTCCCCCGCGGGGAATAGCAATCAGCCCCAGCATTTT. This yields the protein CASSVSPAGNSNQPQHF.